This T cell receptor (beta chain) was identified during a study of lymphopenia after photon versus proton radiotherapy (dated by TCRdb to between 2018 and 2020). Concerning the study at large: In patients with gastrointestinal tumors who developed high-grade lymphopenia, the study compared the immunological effects of photon radiation therapy with those of proton radiation therapy. The cohort comprised 15 to 20 patients with gastrointestinal tumors who received either photon or proton therapy and then developed lymphopenia. The goal of the study was to describe how the two radiation modalities differ in their effects on the immune system. Summary of the overall study and its limitations: Across the cohort, an inverse correlation was found between a larger post-nadir drop in TCR diversity and overall survival time among patients who died. The survival association was examined only in patients who died, and the authors described better survival with proton therapy as a possibility, not as a demonstrated result. After the lymphocyte count nadir, photon-treated repertoires showed oligoclonal expansion, especially of CD8+ Temra cells, which drove the drop in diversity. During treatment, patients who received photon therapy lost naive T cells and TCR diversity and gained effector/memory populations, whereas patients who received proton therapy remained relatively stable.

The method was the immunoSEQ multiplex PCR assay. Deep sequencing of rearranged TCR beta loci, alongside multiparametric flow cytometry, was used to profile T cell repertoires. This immuneACCESS table, as held by TCRdb, lists in-frame sequences with V and J called but not all clones. Of the missing ones, under half trace to an unresolved V gene in checked studies; the others have no known cause. This sample comprises around 25,000 clones, around 83% of them detected only once. The ten largest clonotypes hold roughly 5.2% of the sample. Via the germline V gene, CDR1 is LGHNA and CDR2 YNFKEQ. Including the terminal cysteine and phenylalanine, the CDR3 comprises 15 residues. The DNA shown is the 45-base CDR3, in frame from base 1. The V end loses 4 bases and the J end loses 0 bases, and a stretch of 11 bases separates them. Worth noting for this clone: Its cognate antigen has yet to be identified. No base-level quality is on record; no much larger clone is a single base apart.

The chain is assembled from TRBV4-2 and TRBJ2-3; TRBD2 is perhaps the D gene, given 7 matching bases. The sample consisted of peripheral blood, taken from a patient treated with photon-based radiotherapy. This clonotype was obtained from a man aged 25 to 40 with gastric cancer. The nucleotide sequence is TGTGCCAGCAGCCCTGGGGGGGCCAGCACAGATACGCAGTATTTT. This codes for CASSPGGASTDTQYF.